This TCR beta chain was retrieved from a study of blood T cell repertoires in COVID-19. CDR1 and CDR2 (germline): MNHEY, SVGAGI. CDR3 length: 14 amino acids. V lost 2 bases and J 7 bases, leaving 11 bases between the germline ends. Only in-frame clones appear in the TCRdb table, and some are missing; sequencing was by immunoSEQ multiplex PCR. The sample lists roughly 73,000 clones, about nine tenths seen once, with approximately 30% in the top ten. This clonotype was obtained from a woman aged 80 or over with active or convalescent COVID-19. The rearrangement joins TRBV6-5 to TRBJ1-4; D possibly corresponds to TRBD1 (6 bases). The sample consisted of peripheral blood. CDR3 in amino acids: CASSYRRGGEKLFF. CDR3 bases: TGTGCCAGCAGTTACCGACGAGGGGGTGAAAAACTGTTTTTT.